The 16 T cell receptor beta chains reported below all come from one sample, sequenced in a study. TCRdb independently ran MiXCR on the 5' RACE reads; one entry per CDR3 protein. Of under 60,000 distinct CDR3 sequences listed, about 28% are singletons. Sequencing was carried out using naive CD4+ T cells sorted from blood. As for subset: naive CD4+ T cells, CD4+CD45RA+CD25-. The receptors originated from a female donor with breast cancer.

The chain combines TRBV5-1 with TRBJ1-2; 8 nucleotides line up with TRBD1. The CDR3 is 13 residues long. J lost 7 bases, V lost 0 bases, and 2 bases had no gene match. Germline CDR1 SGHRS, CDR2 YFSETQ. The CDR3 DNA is TGCGCCAGCAGCTTGGAGACAGGGGTTGGCTACACCTTC. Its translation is CASSLETGVGYTF.

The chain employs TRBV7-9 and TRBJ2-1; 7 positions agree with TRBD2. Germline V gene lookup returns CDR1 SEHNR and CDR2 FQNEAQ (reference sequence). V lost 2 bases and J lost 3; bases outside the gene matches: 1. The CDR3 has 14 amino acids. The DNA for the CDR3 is TGTGCCAGCAGCTTATCGGGGGGCTACAATGAGCAGTTCTTC. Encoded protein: CASSLSGGYNEQFF.

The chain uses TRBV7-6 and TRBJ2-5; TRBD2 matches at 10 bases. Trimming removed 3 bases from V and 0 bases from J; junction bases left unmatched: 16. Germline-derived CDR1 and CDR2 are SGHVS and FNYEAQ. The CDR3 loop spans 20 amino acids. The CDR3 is CASSFPSGGSSGRNQETQYF. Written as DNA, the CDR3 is TGTGCCAGCAGCTTTCCGAGCGGAGGATCTAGCGGGAGAAACCAAGAGACCCAGTACTTC.

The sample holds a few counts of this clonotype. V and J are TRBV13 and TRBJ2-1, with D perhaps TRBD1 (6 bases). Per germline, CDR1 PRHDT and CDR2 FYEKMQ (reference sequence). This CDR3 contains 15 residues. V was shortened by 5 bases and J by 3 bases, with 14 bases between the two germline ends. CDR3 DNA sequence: TGTGCCAGCAGCCCCTCCGGGACAAACTACAATGAGCAGTTCTTC. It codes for CASSPSGTNYNEQFF.

The CDR3 bases are TGTGCCAGCAGCCGTTTGACAGGGAGCTCCTACGAGCAGTACTTC. This translates into CASSRLTGSSYEQYF. The chain employs TRBV4-2 and TRBJ2-7, with 7 bases lining up with TRBD1. This CDR3 comprises 15 residues. Trimming cost V 4 bases and J 0 bases; bases outside gene matches: 6. Looked up from germline, CDR1 is LGHNA and CDR2 is YNFKEQ.

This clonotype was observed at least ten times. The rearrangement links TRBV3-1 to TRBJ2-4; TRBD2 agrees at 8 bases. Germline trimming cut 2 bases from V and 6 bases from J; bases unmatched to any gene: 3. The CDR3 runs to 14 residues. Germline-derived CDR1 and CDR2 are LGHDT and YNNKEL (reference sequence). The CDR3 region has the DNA TGTGCCAGCAGCCAAAACGCGGGAGGAAACATTCAGTACTTC. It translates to CASSQNAGGNIQYF.

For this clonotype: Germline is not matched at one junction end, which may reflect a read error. CDR3: CASSPLTGGVGEQYF. The CDR3, as DNA: TGTGCTAGCAGCCCTTTGACAGGGGGCGTGGGGGAGCAGTACTTC. The V and J genes are TRBV7-7 and TRBJ2-7; TRBD1 matches 10 bases. The CDR3 is 15 residues long. Germline V gene lookup returns CDR1 SSHAT and CDR2 FNYEAQ (reference sequence).

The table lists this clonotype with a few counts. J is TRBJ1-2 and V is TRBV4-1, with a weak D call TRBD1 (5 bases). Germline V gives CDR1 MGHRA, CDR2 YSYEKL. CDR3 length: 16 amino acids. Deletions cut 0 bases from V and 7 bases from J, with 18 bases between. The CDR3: CASSQEINSGISGYTF. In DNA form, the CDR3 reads TGCGCCAGCAGCCAAGAAATTAATTCAGGGATCAGTGGCTACACCTTC.

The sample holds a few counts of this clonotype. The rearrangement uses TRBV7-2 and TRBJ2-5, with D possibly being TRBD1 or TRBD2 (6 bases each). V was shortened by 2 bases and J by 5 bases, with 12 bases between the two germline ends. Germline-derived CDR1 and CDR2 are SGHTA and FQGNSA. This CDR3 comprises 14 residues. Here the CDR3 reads CASSLIRGRETQYF. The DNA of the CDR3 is TGTGCCAGCAGCTTAATAAGGGGGAGGGAGACCCAGTACTTC. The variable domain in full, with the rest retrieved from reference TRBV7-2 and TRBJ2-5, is GAGVSQSPSNKVTEKGKDVELRCDPISGHTALYWYRQSLGQGLEFLIYFQGNSAPDKSGLPSDRFSAERTGGSVSTLTIQRTQQEDSAVYLCASSLIRGRETQYFGPGTRLLVL.

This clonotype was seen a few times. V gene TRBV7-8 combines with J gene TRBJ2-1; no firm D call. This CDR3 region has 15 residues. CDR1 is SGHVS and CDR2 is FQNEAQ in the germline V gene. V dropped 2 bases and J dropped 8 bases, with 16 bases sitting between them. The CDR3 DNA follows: TGTGCCAGCAGCTTACCCAGGCTACTATCCCATGAGCAGTTCTTC. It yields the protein CASSLPRLLSHEQFF.

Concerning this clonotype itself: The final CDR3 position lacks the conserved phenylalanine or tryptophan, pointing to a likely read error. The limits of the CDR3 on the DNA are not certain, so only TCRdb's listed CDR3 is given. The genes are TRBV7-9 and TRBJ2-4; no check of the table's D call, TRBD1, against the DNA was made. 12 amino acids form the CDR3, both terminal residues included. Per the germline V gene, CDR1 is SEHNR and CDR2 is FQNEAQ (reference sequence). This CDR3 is CASSSGQAQACV.

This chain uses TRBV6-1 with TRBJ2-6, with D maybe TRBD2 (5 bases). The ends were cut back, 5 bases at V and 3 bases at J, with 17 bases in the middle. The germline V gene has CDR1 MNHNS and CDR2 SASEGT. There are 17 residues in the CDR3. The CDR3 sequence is CASSSRAAVSGANVLTF. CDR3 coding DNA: TGTGCCAGCAGTTCCCGAGCGGCAGTAAGTGGGGCCAACGTCCTGACTTTC.

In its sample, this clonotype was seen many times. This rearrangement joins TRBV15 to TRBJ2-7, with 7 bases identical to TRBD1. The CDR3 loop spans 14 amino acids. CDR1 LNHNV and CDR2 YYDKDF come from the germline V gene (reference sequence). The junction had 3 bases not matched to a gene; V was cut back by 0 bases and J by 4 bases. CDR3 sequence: CATSRDLQGYEQYF. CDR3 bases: TGTGCCACCAGCAGAGATTTACAGGGGTACGAGCAGTACTTC.

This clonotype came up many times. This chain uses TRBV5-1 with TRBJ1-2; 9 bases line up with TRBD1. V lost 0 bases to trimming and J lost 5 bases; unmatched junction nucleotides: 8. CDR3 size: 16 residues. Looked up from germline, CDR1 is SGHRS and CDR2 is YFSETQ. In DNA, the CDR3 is TGCGCCAGCAGCTTGGACGGGACAGGGAATGAATATGGCTACACCTTC. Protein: CASSLDGTGNEYGYTF.

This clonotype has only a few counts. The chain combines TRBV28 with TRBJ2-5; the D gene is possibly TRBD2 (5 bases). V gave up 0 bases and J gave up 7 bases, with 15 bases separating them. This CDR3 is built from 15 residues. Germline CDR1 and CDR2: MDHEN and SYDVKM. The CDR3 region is CASSLWGRSGGTQYF. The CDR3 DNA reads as TGTGCCAGCAGTTTATGGGGTCGGTCCGGAGGGACCCAGTACTTC. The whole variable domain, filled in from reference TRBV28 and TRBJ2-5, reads DVKVTQSSRYLVKRTGEKVFLECVQDMDHENMFWYRQDPGLGLRLIYFSYDVKMKEKGDIPEGYSVSREKKERFSLILESASTNQTSMYLCASSLWGRSGGTQYFGPGTRLLVL.

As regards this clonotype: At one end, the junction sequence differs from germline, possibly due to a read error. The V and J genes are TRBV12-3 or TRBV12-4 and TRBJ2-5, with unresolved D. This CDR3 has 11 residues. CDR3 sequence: CASSFVETQYF. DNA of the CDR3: TGTGCCAGCAGTTTCGTAGAGACCCAATACTTC.